These T cell receptor beta chains were read from a single sample in a study of T cells in Graves' hyperthyroidism and ophthalmopathy. MiXCR, run by TCRdb on the multiplex PCR reads, gives a single entry per CDR3 protein. The sample consists of approximately 400,000 distinct CDR3 sequences, around a sixth of them appearing once. Sequenced sample: blood. The receptor source for this set is a woman in her late teens or twenties with Graves' hyperthyroidism. Both conserved end residues are part of each CDR3. Each record gives: CDR3 length, D gene, J gene, V gene, CDR3 protein. D genes are given only for firm matches.

13 | NA | TRBJ2-7 | TRBV30 | CACQPGQNYEQYF
15 | NA | TRBJ2-7 | TRBV27 | CASSLGGGASYGQYF
10 | NA | TRBJ2-7 | TRBV2 | CATVLLEQYF
14 | TRBD1 | TRBJ2-7 | TRBV20-1 | CSAPETGGSYEQYF
14 | NA | TRBJ1-2 | TRBV9 | CASSATDSNYGYTF
17 | TRBD2 | TRBJ2-2 | TRBV9 | CASSAASGSDGTGELFF
14 | TRBD2 | TRBJ2-2 | TRBV20-1 | CSATAGGDTGELFF
14 | NA | TRBJ1-2 | TRBV7-2 | CASSAYQGVGGYTF
16 | NA | TRBJ2-1 | TRBV20-1 | CSAPLRGYSSYNEQFF
13 | TRBD2 | TRBJ2-1 | TRBV20-1 | CSAFTSGYNEQFF
18 | NA | TRBJ2-5 | TRBV27 | CASSLTPRWDRGVGTQYF
14 | NA | TRBJ1-2 | TRBV20-1 | CSARDWRGLDGYTF
13 | NA | TRBJ1-2 | TRBV10-3 | CAISESEAYGYTF
18 | TRBD2 | TRBJ2-1 | TRBV28 | CASSYTGLAVSSYNEQFF
13 | NA | TRBJ2-1 | TRBV7-3 | CASSPPNNNEQFF
14 | TRBD1 | TRBJ2-3 | TRBV4-1 | CASSQRQGADTQYF
18 | TRBD1 | TRBJ1-5 | TRBV19 | CASNPGTGQFYSSQPQHF
14 | TRBD2 | TRBJ2-3 | TRBV7-9 | CASILGTSGSRQYF
16 | TRBD2 | TRBJ2-7 | TRBV6-1 | CASSELRGTDTYEQYF
14 | TRBD1 | TRBJ2-3 | TRBV6-1 | CASSGQSGADTQYF
9 | NA | TRBJ2-2 | TRBV6-2/TRBV6-3 | CASLSTSIF
15 | TRBD1 | TRBJ1-4 | TRBV6-1 | CASSDQGGRNEKLFF